This TCR beta chain derives from a study of shared T cell receptors in the human thymus. Using immunoSEQ multiplex PCR, the repertoire was profiled, and TCRdb retains in-frame clones only, with some absent. The data hold roughly 700,000 clones, with around 89% observed a single time. The same sample was also studied in work on human thymus T cells. Per that study: Infants, healthy and Finnish, who were having corrective surgery for congenital heart defects served as donors. There were highly overlapping thymic repertoires among unrelated individuals, as related research reported.

What was sequenced was thymocytes. The clonotype comes from a boy in the first two years of life with a congenital heart defect.

Here the CDR3 reads CASSTPPSGGNEQYF. The DNA for the CDR3 is TGTGCCAGTAGTACCCCCCCTTCAGGGGGGAACGAGCAGTACTTC. This rearrangement joins TRBV19 to TRBJ2-7, with D tentatively TRBD1 (7 bases). Trimming removed 4 bases from V and 5 bases from J, with 18 bases in between. This CDR3 is 15 amino acids long. Germline CDR1 reads LNHDA; CDR2 reads SQIVND (reference sequence).